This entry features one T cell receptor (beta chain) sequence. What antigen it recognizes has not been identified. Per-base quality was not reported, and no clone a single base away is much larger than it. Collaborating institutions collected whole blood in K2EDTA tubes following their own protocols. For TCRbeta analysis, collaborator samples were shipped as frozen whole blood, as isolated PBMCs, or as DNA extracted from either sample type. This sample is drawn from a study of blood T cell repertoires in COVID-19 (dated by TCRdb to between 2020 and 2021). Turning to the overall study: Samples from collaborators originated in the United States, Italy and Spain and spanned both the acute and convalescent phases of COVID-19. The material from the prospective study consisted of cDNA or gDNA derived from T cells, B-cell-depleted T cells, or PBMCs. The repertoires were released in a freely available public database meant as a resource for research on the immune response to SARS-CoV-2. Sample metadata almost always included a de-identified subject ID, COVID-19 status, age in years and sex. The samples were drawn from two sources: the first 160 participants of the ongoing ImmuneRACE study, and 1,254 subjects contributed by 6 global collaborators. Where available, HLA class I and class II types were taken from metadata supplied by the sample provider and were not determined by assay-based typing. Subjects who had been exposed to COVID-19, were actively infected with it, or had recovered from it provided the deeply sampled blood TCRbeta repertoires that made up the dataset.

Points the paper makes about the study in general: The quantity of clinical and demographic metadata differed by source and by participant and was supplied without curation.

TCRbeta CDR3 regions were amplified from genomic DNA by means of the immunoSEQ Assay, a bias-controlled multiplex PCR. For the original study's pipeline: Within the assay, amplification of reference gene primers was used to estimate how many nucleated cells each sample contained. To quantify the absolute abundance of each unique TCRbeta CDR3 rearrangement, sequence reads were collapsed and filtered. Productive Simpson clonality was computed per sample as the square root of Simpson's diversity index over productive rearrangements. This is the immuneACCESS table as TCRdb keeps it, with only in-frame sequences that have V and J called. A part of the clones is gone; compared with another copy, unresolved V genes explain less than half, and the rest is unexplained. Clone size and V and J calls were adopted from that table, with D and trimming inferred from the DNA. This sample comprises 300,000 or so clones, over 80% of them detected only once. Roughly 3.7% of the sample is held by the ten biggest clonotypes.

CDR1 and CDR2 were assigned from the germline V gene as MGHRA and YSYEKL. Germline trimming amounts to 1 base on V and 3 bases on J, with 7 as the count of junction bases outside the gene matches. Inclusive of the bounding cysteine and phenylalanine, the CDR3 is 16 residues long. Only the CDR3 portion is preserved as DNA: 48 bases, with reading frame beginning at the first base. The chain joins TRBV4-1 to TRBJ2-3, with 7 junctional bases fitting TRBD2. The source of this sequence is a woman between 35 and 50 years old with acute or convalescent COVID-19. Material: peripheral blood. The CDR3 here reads CASSQGGGRSTDTQYF. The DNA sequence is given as TGCGCCAGCAGCCAAGGGGGGGGTCGGTCGACAGATACGCAGTATTTT.